Listed below are T cell receptor beta chains from one sample, sequenced in a study of shared T cell receptors in the human thymus. This table comes from immunoSEQ multiplex PCR, and its TCRdb copy is limited to in-frame clones, with some not included. Of roughly 710,000 clones listed, 75% to 90% are singletons. The same sample was also studied in work on human thymus T cells.

The material sequenced was thymocytes. Receptor source: a girl under three years old with a congenital heart defect. CDR3s leave out the opening cysteine and the closing phenylalanine or tryptophan. Rows may omit the clone size; those that give it use once, few, many or a size class.

abundance,j_gene,v_gene,CDR3aa
NA,TRBJ2-7,TRBV9,ASSVAGDHEHYEQY
few,TRBJ1-2,TRBV4-3,ASSQERWHGYT
NA,TRBJ1-1,TRBV11-2,ASSLRTGSNTEAF
NA,TRBJ1-1,TRBV19,ASLGRNTEAF
NA,TRBJ1-1,TRBV10-3,AISDRYNTEAF
once,TRBJ2-1,TRBV7-9,ASSPRTTEQF
NA,TRBJ2-7,TRBV12-5,ASGHIERDRLCEQY
NA,TRBJ1-1,TRBV5-1,ASSLSRGGRKAF
few,TRBJ1-5,TRBV6-1,ASSDERGGTLMCNQPQH
few,TRBJ1-5,TRBV21-1,ASSKQVSNQPQH
once,TRBJ2-2,TRBV7-7,ASSLARQGTADGELF
NA,TRBJ1-3,TRBV28,ASSDRQGRTGNTIY
NA,TRBJ2-7,TRBV11-2,ASSFGHEQY
NA,TRBJ2-1,TRBV5-1,ASSLVPGGSNEQF
NA,TRBJ1-2,TRBV27,ASSSTGGVWGYT
NA,TRBJ1-1,TRBV14,ASSQECPGGNTEAF
NA,TRBJ1-2,TRBV5-6,ASSLTYRGWIYGYT